Sequencing of this T cell receptor beta chain was carried out in a study of identical twins. Study-wide results and limits: In beta out-of-frame sequences, the excess sharing between twins was weaker. For zero-insertion analyses, partial confounding could come from invariant MAIT and iNKT cells. Clonotypes of the beta chain that were abundant in cord blood carried fewer insertions (memory repertoires showed none).

This clonotype has only a few counts. Antigen: not known. The V end lost 10 bases, the J end lost 4 bases, and 14 bases lay between the germline ends. The CDR3 runs 13 residues. The germline V gene has CDR1 ENHRY and CDR2 SYGVKD. Template switching added a universal primer site, and cDNA bore unique molecular identifiers. In TCRdb, the 5' RACE reads were re-called with MiXCR into one record per CDR3 protein. Of 1.5 million to 2 million distinct CDR3 sequences listed, 25% to 35% are singletons. Sequencing was performed on cord blood. The clonotype was recovered from a newborn girl in good health. This chain connects TRBV10-3 to TRBJ2-1; possible D gene TRBD1, 6 bases. CDR3 bases: TGTGCCACCGGACAGTTCTTTTACAATGAGCAGTTCTTC. Amino acids: CATGQFFYNEQFF.